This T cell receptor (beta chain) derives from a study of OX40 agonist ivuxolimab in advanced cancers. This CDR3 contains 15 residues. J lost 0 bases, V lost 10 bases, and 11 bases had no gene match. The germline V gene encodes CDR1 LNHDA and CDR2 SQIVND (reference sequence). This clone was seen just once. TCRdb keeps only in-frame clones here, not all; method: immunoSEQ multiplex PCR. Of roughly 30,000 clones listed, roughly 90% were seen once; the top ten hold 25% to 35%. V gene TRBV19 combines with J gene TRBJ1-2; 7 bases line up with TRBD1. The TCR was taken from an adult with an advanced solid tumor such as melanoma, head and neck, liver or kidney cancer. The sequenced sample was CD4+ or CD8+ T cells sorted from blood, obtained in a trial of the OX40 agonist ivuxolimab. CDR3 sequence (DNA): TGTGCCACCCAACAGGGGTCCACCCCTAACTATGGCTACACCTTC. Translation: CATQQGSTPNYGYTF.